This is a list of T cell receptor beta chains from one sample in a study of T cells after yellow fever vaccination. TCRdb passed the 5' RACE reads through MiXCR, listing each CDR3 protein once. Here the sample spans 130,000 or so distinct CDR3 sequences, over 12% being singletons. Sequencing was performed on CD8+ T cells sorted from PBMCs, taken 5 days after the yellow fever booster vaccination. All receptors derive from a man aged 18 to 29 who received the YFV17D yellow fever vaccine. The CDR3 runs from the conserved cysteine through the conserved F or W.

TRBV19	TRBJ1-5	CASTGSMVQPQHF
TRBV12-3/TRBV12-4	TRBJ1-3	CASGTGTGYGGNTIYF
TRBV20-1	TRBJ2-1	CSASFPDRGDHNEQFF
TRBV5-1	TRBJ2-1	CASSAGQGDEQFF
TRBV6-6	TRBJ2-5	CASSGTAGETQYF
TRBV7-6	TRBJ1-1	CASSFTANTEAFF
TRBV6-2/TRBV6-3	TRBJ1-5	CASSLGETSNQPQHF
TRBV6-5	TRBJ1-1	CASSLKTGGPFEAFF
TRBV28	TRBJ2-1	CATTPHTSGGALYEQFF
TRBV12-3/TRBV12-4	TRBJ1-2	CASNPMAGQGDGYTF
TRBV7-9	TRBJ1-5	CASSLGGSLINQPQHF
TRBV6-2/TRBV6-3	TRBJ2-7	CAREALGAGEQYF
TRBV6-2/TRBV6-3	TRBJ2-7	CASKYYTDIYEQYF
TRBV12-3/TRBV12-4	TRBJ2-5	CASSPEGLAGGQETQYF
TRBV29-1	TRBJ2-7	CSVRAGGHEQYF
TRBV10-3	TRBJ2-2	CAIGEVARLNTGELFF
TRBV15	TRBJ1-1	CATQDRGNTEAFF
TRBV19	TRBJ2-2	CASSPWDRDTGELFF
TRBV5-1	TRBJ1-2	CASSLEGDYGYTF
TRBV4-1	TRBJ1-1	CASSQDQGVDTEAFF
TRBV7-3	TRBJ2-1	CASSATPGQSSYNEQFF
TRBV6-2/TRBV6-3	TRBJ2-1	CASSSWASGGTRYNEQFF
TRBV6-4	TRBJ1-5	CASSDGTGGNQPQHF
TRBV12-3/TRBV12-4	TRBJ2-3	CASSTRGGADTQYF
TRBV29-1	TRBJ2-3	CSVDRGDIDTQYF
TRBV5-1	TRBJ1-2	CASSYGQGYGYTF
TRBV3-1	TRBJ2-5	CASSQVPGQEEETQYF
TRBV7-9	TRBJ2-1	CASSTTGLAIPNEQFF
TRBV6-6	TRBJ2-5	CASSTRRRETQYF
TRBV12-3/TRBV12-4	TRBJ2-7	CASSFIVREQYF
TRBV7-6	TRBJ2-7	CASSLEAGHYEQYF
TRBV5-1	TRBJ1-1	CASSLINTEAFF
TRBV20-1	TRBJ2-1	CSARGAGGLISYNEQFF
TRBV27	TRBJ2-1	CASSALAGGGNEQFF
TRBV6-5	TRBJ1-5	CASSFSTNQPQHF
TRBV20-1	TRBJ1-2	CSARDSQGLNYGYTF
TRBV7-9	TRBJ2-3	CASSWGGGHFSDTQYF
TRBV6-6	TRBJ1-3	CASSSEQGHGNTIYF
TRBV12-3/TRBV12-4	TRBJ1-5	CASGTGGNQPQHF
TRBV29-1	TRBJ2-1	CSVYRGNEQFF
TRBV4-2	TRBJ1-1	CASSPERLMNTEAFF
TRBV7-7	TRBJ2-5	CASSQGDGVYQETQYF
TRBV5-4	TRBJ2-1	CASSEQFKDEQFF
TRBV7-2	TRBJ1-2	CASSLGVIYGYTF
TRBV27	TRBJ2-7	CASSPLGTDFYEQYF
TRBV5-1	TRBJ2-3	CASRTTLRNTDTQYF
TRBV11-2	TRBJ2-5	CASSQLTGETFETQYF
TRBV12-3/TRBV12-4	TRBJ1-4	CASSPRANEKLFF
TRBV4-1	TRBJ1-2	CASSQFPGQSNYGYTF
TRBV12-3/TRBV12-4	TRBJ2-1	CASSFPSTGGSYNEQFF
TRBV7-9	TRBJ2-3	CASSWGTGGTDTQYF
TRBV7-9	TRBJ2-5	CASSLGGTGKETQYF
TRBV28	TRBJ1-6	CASHRPGPNPLPLHF
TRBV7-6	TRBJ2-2	CASSLGLTSLTGELFF
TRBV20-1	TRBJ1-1	CSAGKTGVNTEAFF
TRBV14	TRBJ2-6	CASSQKTVGANVLTF
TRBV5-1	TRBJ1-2	CASSDDGFRSVYGYTF
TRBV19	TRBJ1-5	CASSMLGEGQPQHF
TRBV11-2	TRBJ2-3	CASRPPWGAGADTQYF